One and the same sample provided the 21 T cell receptor beta chains below, sequenced in a study of CD8 T cells in ankylosing spondylitis. Study-wide results and caveats: Made up of fewer than 10 highly homologous variants, a TCR beta motif appeared characteristic of ankylosing spondylitis blood.

Each CDR3 protein gets one entry after TCRdb re-called the 5' RACE reads with MiXCR. The sample includes approximately 500,000 distinct CDR3 sequences, about 13% of them seen just once. For these TCRs, the target antigens are not known. Sequencing was done on a sample of blood, either unsorted or a sorted T cell fraction (not recorded which). These receptors came from a male donor with ankylosing spondylitis.

This clonotype was counted only a few times. The chain links TRBV7-2 to TRBJ2-3; 8 bases align to TRBD1. The CDR3 runs to 16 residues. Per germline, CDR1 SGHTA and CDR2 FQGNSA. V shed 1 base, J shed 5 bases, and the junction held 8 bases outside the gene matches. The CDR3 DNA is TGTGCCAGCAGCTTAGTGGCAGGGGGCGCGGGAGATACGCAGTATTTT. This gives the protein CASSLVAGGAGDTQYF.

This clonotype has ten or more counts. CDR3 region: CASSQMMGTEAFF. CDR3 bases: TGTGCCAGCAGTCAGATGATGGGGACTGAAGCTTTCTTT. V gene TRBV12-3 or TRBV12-4 combines with J gene TRBJ1-1; D ambiguous. V was shortened by 5 bases and J by 5 bases, with 12 bases between the two germline ends. This CDR3 has 13 residues.

The rearrangement links TRBV2 to TRBJ1-2, with 7 nucleotides matching TRBD1. There are 14 residues in the CDR3. Germline-derived CDR1 and CDR2 are SNHLY and FYNNEI. V lost 6 bases, J lost 4 bases, and 8 bases stayed unmatched. The CDR3 nucleotides are TGTGCCAGCAGCCCCGAACAGGGGAGCTATGGCTACACCTTC. Translated, it gives CASSPEQGSYGYTF.

The chain recombines TRBV7-2 with TRBJ2-4; no definite D call. The V and J ends lost 1 base and 7 bases respectively, with 11 bases between them. Germline V gene sequence: CDR1 SGHTA, CDR2 FQGNSA. The length of the CDR3 is 14 residues. CDR3 sequence: CASSLVSRRNIQYF. The CDR3 nucleotides read TGTGCCAGCAGCTTAGTCTCTAGGCGGAACATTCAGTACTTC.

This clonotype appeared a few times. The CDR3 sequence is CASSQPRDPTGEQYV. In DNA form, the CDR3 reads TGTGCCAGCAGTCAACCCCGGGACCCCACGGGGGAGCAGTACGTC. This sequence joins TRBV6-1 and TRBJ2-7, with D perhaps being TRBD1 or TRBD2 (5 bases each). The V end was cut by 5 bases, the J end by 7 bases, with 21 bases between. This CDR3 has 15 amino acids. Germline V gene sequence: CDR1 MNHNS, CDR2 SASEGT.

The rearrangement uses TRBV11-2 and TRBJ1-1, with 7 positions matching TRBD1. The J segment lost 7 bases and the V segment lost 4 bases, leaving 9 bases of the junction unmatched. This CDR3 comprises 14 residues. Germline CDR1 SGHAT, CDR2 FQNNGV. The DNA of the CDR3 is TGTGCCAGCAGCTGGAGCAGGGGGTACGATGAAGCTTTCTTT. Translation: CASSWSRGYDEAFF.

V gene TRBV20-1 combines with J gene TRBJ2-7, with a tentative D call TRBD2 (10 bases). The CDR3 has 15 amino acids. Trimming pared 2 bases from V and 6 bases from J, leaving 20 bases between. Germline V gene lookup returns CDR1 DFQATT and CDR2 SNEGSKA (reference sequence). CDR3: CSARSLLAGQGEQYF. CDR3 DNA sequence: TGCAGTGCTAGATCCCTACTAGCGGGACAGGGCGAGCAGTACTTC.

The chain recombines TRBV5-1 with TRBJ2-1; a possible D gene is TRBD1 (6 bases). Trimming left V 1 base short and J 5 bases short, with 19 bases between. Germline CDR1 is SGHRS and CDR2 is YFSETQ. The length of the CDR3 is 17 residues. In nucleotides, the CDR3 is TGCGCCAGCAGCTTGTATAGGGACACCGACTTCCACAATGAGCAGTTCTTC. This sequence encodes CASSLYRDTDFHNEQFF.

The chain joins TRBV10-3 to TRBJ2-1, with D perhaps TRBD1 or TRBD2 (5 bases each). Germline V gene data show CDR1 as ENHRY and CDR2 as SYGVKD. Trimming pared 3 bases from V and 4 bases from J, leaving 13 bases between. The CDR3 is 15 amino acids. DNA of the CDR3: TGTGCCATCAGTGAAGGGGACCAAAAGTACAATGAGCAGTTCTTC. It is translated as CAISEGDQKYNEQFF.

This clonotype was found many times. The genes are TRBV24-1 and TRBJ2-3, with TRBD2 matching 10 bases. V shed 1 base, J shed 1 base, and the junction held 1 base outside the gene matches. In germline, CDR1 is KGHDR, CDR2 SFDVKD. This CDR3 spans 16 amino acids. The CDR3 nucleotides read TGTGCCACCAGTGATTTAACTAGCGGGGGCACAGATACGCAGTATTTT. It codes for CATSDLTSGGTDTQYF.

This clonotype came up a few times. This chain uses TRBV7-2 with TRBJ1-6; D not certain. This CDR3 comprises 16 residues. Germline-derived CDR1 and CDR2 are SGHTA and FQGNSA. V lost 4 bases and J lost 0, with 10 bases in between. CDR3 DNA: TGTGCCAGCAGCTCACGTCTCAGCTCCTATAATTCACCCCTCCACTTT. Translated: CASSSRLSSYNSPLHF.

The chain links TRBV5-5 to TRBJ1-4, with 7 positions matching TRBD1. This CDR3 has 15 residues. Unmatched junction bases numbered 4, after V lost 3 bases and J lost 2 bases. Per germline, CDR1 SGHKS and CDR2 YYEKEE (reference sequence). The CDR3 here is CASSSTGVTNEKLFF. CDR3 nucleotide sequence: TGTGCCAGCAGCTCAACAGGGGTCACTAATGAAAAACTGTTTTTT.

The V call is TRBV7-2, the J call TRBJ2-1, with TRBD2 matching over 10 bases. With 5 bases clipped from V and 6 bases from J, the junction kept 7 bases outside the gene matches. In germline, CDR1 is SGHTA, CDR2 FQGNSA. The CDR3 covers 15 residues. The CDR3: CASSRRGTSANEQFF. The CDR3 DNA sequence: TGTGCCAGCAGCCGAAGAGGGACTAGCGCCAATGAGCAGTTCTTC. The whole variable domain, filled in from reference TRBV7-2 and TRBJ2-1, reads GAGVSQSPSNKVTEKGKDVELRCDPISGHTALYWYRQSLGQGLEFLIYFQGNSAPDKSGLPSDRFSAERTGGSVSTLTIQRTQQEDSAVYLCASSRRGTSANEQFFGPGTRLTVL.

V and J are TRBV6-1 and TRBJ2-3; 11 bases align to TRBD1. The length of the CDR3 is 18 residues. Germline CDR1 MNHNS, CDR2 SASEGT. Trimming cost V 6 bases and J 1 base; bases outside gene matches: 12. The CDR3 protein is CASRDRDRGGLRTDTQYF. The CDR3 nucleotides read TGTGCCAGCAGGGACCGGGACAGGGGGGGGTTGCGCACAGATACGCAGTATTTT.

This chain uses TRBV10-2 with TRBJ1-5; no reliable D call. V was shortened by 3 bases and J by 2 bases, with 8 bases between the two germline ends. Per germline, CDR1 WSHSY and CDR2 SAAADI. The CDR3 sequence is 14 residues long. The CDR3 protein is CASSERVGNQPQHF. The CDR3 nucleotides read TGCGCCAGCAGTGAAAGGGTGGGCAATCAGCCCCAGCATTTT.

A few counts support this clonotype. In DNA form, the CDR3 reads TGTGCCAGCAGCTTAGTACTAGCGGGAGGGGGAGATACGCAGTATTTT. Amino acids: CASSLVLAGGGDTQYF. The chain joins TRBV7-8 to TRBJ2-3; the match to TRBD2 covers 13 bases. Germline loops: CDR1 SGHVS, CDR2 FQNEAQ. With 1 base clipped from V and 5 bases from J, the junction kept 3 bases outside the gene matches. This CDR3 spans 16 amino acids.

This clonotype occurred many times. The chain is built from TRBV12-3 or TRBV12-4 and TRBJ2-6, with no clear D. CDR3 length: 16 residues. V was clipped by 5 bases and J by 0 bases, with 11 bases between them. The CDR3 here is CASSPTRNSGANVLTF. The CDR3 DNA is TGTGCCAGCAGTCCGACACGGAACTCTGGGGCCAACGTCCTGACTTTC.

The chain carries TRBV5-1 and TRBJ2-1; 10 bases are a match to TRBD2. The CDR3 extends over 18 amino acids. Germline CDR1 SGHRS, CDR2 YFSETQ. V shed 0 bases, J shed 0 bases, and the junction held 6 bases outside the gene matches. CDR3 protein: CASSLAPLAGVSYNEQFF. The CDR3 region has the DNA TGCGCCAGCAGCTTGGCCCCCCTAGCGGGAGTCTCCTACAATGAGCAGTTCTTC.

This clonotype was seen more than once but under ten times. The J gene is TRBJ2-7, the V gene TRBV6-5, with 7 bases identical to TRBD1. The CDR3 is 17 residues long. Unmatched junction bases numbered 19, after V lost 5 bases and J lost 6 bases. Germline loops: CDR1 MNHEY, CDR2 SVGAGI. The CDR3 sequence: CASSHRGQEFKSSEQYF. The DNA of the CDR3 is TGTGCCAGCAGTCACCGAGGACAGGAATTTAAATCGAGCGAGCAGTACTTC.

This clonotype occurred many times. The V call is TRBV2, the J call TRBJ1-2; D uncertain. The CDR3 covers 14 residues. CDR1 and CDR2 (germline): SNHLY, FYNNEI. The germline V and J ends were trimmed by 6 bases and 7 bases, with 18 bases remaining between them. The CDR3 reads CASSARTGFSGYTF. The CDR3 DNA reads TGTGCCAGCAGCGCAAGAACTGGGTTCAGTGGCTACACCTTC.

The V call is TRBV2, the J call TRBJ2-5; D uncertain. The CDR3 runs to 13 residues. The V and J ends lost 7 bases and 5 bases respectively, with 14 bases between them. From germline, CDR1 is SNHLY and CDR2 FYNNEI. CDR3 nucleotides: TGTGCCAGCACTGTCTACGCAAGGGAGACCCAGTACTTC. Translation gives CASTVYARETQYF. Combining the CDR3 with reference TRBV2 and TRBJ2-5 gives the whole variable domain EPEVTQTPSHQVTQMGQEVILRCVPISNHLYFYWYRQILGQKVEFLVSFYNNEISEKSEIFDDQFSVERPDGSNFTLKIRSTKLEDSAMYFCASTVYARETQYFGPGTRLLVL.